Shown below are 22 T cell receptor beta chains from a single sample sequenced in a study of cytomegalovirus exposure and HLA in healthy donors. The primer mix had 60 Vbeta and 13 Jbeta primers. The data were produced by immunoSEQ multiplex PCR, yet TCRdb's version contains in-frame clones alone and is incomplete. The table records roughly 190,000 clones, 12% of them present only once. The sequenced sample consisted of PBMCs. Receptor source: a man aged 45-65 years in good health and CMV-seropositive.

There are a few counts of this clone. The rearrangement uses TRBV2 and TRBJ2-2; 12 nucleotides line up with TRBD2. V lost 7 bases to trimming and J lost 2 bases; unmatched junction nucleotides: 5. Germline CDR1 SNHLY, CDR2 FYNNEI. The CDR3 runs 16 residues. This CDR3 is CASTPSGGANTGELFF. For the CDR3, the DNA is TGTGCCAGCACGCCTAGCGGGGGGGCTAACACCGGGGAGCTGTTTTTT.

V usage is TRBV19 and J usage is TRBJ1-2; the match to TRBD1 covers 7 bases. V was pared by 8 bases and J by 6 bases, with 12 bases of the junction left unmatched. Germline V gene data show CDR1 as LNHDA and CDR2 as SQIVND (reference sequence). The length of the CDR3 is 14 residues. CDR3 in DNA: TGTGCCAGTCAGCCGGGACAGTGGAAGCATGGCTACACCTTC. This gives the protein CASQPGQWKHGYTF.

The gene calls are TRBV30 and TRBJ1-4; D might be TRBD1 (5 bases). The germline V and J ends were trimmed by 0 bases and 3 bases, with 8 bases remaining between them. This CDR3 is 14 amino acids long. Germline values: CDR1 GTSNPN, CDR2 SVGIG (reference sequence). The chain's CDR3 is CAWSVGGANEKLFF. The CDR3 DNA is TGTGCCTGGAGTGTCGGGGGAGCTAATGAAAAACTGTTTTTT.

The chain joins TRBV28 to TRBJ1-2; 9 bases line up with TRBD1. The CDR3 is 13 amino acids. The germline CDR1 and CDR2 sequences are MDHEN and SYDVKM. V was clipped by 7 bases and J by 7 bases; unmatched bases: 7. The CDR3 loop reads CASNLRDRVGYTF. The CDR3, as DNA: TGTGCCAGCAACCTCCGGGACAGGGTTGGCTACACCTTC.

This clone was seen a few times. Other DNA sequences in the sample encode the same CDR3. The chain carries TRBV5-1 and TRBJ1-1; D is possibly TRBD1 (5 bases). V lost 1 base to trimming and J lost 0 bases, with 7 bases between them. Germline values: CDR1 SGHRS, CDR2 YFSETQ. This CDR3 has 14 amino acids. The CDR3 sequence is CASSLTGMNTEAFF. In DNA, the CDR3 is TGCGCCAGCAGCTTGACAGGCATGAACACTGAAGCTTTCTTT.

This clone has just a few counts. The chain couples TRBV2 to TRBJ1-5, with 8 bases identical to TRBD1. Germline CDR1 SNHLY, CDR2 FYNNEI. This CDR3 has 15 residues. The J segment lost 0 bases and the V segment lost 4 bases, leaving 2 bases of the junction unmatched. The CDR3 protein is CASSGGTGSNQPQHF. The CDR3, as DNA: TGTGCCAGCAGTGGGGGGACAGGTAGCAATCAGCCCCAGCATTTT.

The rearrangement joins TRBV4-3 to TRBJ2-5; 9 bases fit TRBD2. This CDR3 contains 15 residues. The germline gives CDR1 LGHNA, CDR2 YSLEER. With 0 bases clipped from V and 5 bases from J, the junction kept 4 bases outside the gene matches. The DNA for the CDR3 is TGCGCCAGCAGCCAAGAGATAGCGGGGGCTGAGACCCAGTACTTC. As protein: CASSQEIAGAETQYF.

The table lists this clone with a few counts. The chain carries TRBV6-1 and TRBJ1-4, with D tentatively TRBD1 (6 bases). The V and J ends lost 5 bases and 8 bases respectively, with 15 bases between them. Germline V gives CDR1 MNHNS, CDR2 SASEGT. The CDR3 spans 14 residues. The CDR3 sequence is CASSLRGVGEKLFF. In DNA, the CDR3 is TGTGCCAGCAGTCTCAGGGGCGTAGGAGAAAAACTGTTTTTT.

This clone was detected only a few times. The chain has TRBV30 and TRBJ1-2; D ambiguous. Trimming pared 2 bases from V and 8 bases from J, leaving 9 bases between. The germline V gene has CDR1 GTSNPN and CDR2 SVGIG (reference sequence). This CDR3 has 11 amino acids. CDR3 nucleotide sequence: TGTGCCTGGAGTCAGGCTCACGGCTACACCTTC. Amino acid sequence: CAWSQAHGYTF.

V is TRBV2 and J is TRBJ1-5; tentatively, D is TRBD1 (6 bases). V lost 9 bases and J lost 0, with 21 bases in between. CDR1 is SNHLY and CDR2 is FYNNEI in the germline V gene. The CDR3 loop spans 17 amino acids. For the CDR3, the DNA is TGTGCCAGTCGTTCTACCGGGACACTGACTAGCAATCAGCCCCAGCATTTT. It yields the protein CASRSTGTLTSNQPQHF.

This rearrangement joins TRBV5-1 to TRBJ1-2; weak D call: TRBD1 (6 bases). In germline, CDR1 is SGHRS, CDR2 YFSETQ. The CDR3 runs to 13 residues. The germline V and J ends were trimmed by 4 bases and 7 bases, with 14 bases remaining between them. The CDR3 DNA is TGCGCCAGCAGCACGGCGGGGGCCGGTGGCTACACCTTC. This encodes CASSTAGAGGYTF.

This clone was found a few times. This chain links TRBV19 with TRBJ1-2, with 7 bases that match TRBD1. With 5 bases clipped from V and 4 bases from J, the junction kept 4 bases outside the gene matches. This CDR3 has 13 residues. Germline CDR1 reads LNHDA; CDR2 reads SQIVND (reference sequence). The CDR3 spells CASSQGVGYGYTF. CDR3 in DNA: TGTGCCAGTAGTCAGGGGGTAGGCTATGGCTACACCTTC.

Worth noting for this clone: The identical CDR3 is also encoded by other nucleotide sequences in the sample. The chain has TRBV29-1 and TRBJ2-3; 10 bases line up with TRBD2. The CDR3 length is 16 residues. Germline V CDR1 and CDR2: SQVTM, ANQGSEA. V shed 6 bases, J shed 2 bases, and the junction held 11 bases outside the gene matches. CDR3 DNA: TGCAGCGTGGGAGGGGTAGCGGGGGGATCCACAGATACGCAGTATTTT. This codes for CSVGGVAGGSTDTQYF.

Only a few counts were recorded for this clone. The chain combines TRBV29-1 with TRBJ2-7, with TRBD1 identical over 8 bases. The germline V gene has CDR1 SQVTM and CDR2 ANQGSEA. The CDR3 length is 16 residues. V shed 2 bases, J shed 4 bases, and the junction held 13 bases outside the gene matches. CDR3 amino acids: CSVETAGGTGTYEQYF. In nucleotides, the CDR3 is TGCAGCGTTGAAACCGCTGGGGGGACAGGCACATACGAGCAGTACTTC.

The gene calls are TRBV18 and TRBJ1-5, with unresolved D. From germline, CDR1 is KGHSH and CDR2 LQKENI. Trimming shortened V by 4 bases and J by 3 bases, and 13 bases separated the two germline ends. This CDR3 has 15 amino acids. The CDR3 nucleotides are TGTGCCAGCTCACTTAGAGGCAGCTTCAATCAGCCCCAGCATTTT. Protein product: CASSLRGSFNQPQHF.

The CDR3 DNA is TGCGCCAGCAGCTTGGGCCGAACCCTACAAGAGACCCAGTACTTC. Protein product: CASSLGRTLQETQYF. V is TRBV5-1 and J is TRBJ2-5; D remains ambiguous. V lost 0 bases and J 2 bases, leaving 11 bases between the germline ends. The CDR3 runs to 15 residues. CDR1 is SGHRS and CDR2 is YFSETQ in the germline V gene.

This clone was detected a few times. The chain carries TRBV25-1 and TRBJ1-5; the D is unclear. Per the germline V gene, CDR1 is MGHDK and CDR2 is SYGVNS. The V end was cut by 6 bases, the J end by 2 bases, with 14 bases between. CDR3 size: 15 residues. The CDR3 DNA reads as TGTGCCAGCAGCTCTGACATTCTTGGCAATCAGCCCCAGCATTTT. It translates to CASSSDILGNQPQHF.

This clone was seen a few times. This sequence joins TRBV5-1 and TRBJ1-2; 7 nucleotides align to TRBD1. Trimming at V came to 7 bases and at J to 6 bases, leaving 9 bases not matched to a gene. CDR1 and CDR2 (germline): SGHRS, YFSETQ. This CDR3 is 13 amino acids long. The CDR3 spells CASSREGADGYTF. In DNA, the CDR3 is TGCGCCAGCTCCCGGGAGGGGGCGGATGGCTACACCTTC.

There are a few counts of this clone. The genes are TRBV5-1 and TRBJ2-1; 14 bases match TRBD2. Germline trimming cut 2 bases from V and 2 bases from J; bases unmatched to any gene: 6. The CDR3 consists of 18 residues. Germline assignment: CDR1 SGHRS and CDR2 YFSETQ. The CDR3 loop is CASSLRTSGGSPYNEQFF. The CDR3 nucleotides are TGCGCCAGCAGCTTACGGACTAGCGGGGGGTCTCCCTACAATGAGCAGTTCTTC. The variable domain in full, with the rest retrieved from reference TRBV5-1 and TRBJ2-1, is KAGVTQTPRYLIKTRGQQVTLSCSPISGHRSVSWYQQTPGQGLQFLFEYFSETQRNKGNFPGRFSGRQFSNSRSEMNVSTLELGDSALYLCASSLRTSGGSPYNEQFFGPGTRLTVL.

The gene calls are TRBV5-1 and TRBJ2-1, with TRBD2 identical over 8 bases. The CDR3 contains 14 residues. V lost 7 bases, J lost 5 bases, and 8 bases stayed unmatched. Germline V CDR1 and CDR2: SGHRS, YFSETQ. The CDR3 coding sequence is TGCGCCAGCGGGCGGGGGGAGCGTAACAATGAGCAGTTCTTC. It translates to CASGRGERNNEQFF.

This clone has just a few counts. The CDR3 DNA sequence: TGTGCCAGCTGCCGAGGGCACTACAATCAGCCCCAGCATTTT. The encoded protein is CASCRGHYNQPQHF. The rearrangement links TRBV28 to TRBJ1-5; D gene uncertain. From germline, CDR1 is MDHEN and CDR2 SYDVKM. This CDR3 has 14 amino acids. Deletions cut 8 bases from V and 3 bases from J, with 14 bases between.

This CDR3 is CAKRHSQPNEQFF. In nucleotides, the CDR3 is TGTGCCAAAAGGCACAGCCAGCCTAATGAGCAGTTCTTC. V is TRBV14 and J is TRBJ2-1; D gene uncertain. V lost 10 bases and J 7 bases, leaving 17 bases between the germline ends. Germline V gene data show CDR1 as SGHDN and CDR2 as FVKESK. The CDR3 spans 13 residues.